This T cell receptor beta chain appears in the sequencing data of a study of blood T cells in healthy people across ages. The authors ran a second PCR of about 6 to 11 cycles using a sample-barcoded 5' primer and a J-beta primer mix. Each TCR beta cDNA got a 12-nucleotide random molecular identifier. TCRdb re-called the 5' RACE reads with MiXCR, one entry per CDR3 protein. This table has about 1.1 million distinct CDR3 sequences, roughly two fifths appearing once. Donor samples were obtained from healthy Caucasian individuals from Russia, aged 6 to 90. The CDR3 contains 14 residues. V was clipped by 6 bases and J by 1 base, with 13 bases between them. Germline-derived CDR1 and CDR2 are SQVTM and ANQGSEA.

The chain is built from TRBV29-1 and TRBJ2-1; perhaps TRBD1 as D (6 bases). The sequence derives from a man aged 18 to 30 in good health. Sample: blood. This CDR3 is CSVPNRVSYNEQFF. The CDR3 nucleotides are TGCAGCGTACCTAACAGGGTATCCTACAATGAGCAGTTCTTC.